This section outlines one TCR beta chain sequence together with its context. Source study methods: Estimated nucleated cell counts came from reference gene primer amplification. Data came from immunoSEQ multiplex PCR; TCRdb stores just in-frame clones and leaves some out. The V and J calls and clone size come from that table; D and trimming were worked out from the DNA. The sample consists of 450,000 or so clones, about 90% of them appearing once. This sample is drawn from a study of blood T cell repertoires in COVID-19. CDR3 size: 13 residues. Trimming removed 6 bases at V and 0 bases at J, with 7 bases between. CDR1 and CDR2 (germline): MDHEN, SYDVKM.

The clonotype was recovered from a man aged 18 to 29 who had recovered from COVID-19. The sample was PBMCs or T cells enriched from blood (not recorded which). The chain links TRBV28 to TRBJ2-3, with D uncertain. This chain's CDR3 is CASRTPSTDTQYF. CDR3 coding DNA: TGTGCCAGCAGAACACCTAGCACAGATACGCAGTATTTT.